These 20 T cell receptor beta chains share one sample of origin, sequenced in a study of identical twins. One entry per CDR3 protein, called by TCRdb with MiXCR from the 5' RACE reads. The sample records 150,000 or so distinct CDR3 sequences, roughly 3.3% being singletons. The sample was memory T cells sorted from blood. These receptors all come from a young man in good health.

In this sample, this clonotype turned up many times. The junction and the germline gene differ at one end; a read error may be behind it. The chain is built from TRBV29-1 and TRBJ2-7; 8 bases line up with TRBD2. The V gene's germline CDR1 is SQVTM and CDR2 ANQGSEA. The CDR3 is 11 residues long. The CDR3 is CSVDLGSGSHF. CDR3 sequence (DNA): TGCAGCGTTGATTTGGGGAGCGGGAGTCACTTC.

This clonotype has ten or more counts. This sequence joins TRBV6-1 and TRBJ2-7; D possibly matches TRBD1 or TRBD2 (6 bases each). Germline-derived CDR1 and CDR2 are MNHNS and SASEGT. The CDR3 sequence is 14 residues long. With 5 bases removed from V and 2 bases from J, the gap between germline ends came to 13 bases. The CDR3 DNA follows: TGTGCCAGCAGTACGCAGAGGGGGGCCTACGAGCAGTACTTC. Translating gives CASSTQRGAYEQYF.

This clonotype showed up many times. This sequence joins TRBV4-1 and TRBJ2-1, with D possibly being TRBD2 (5 bases). The CDR3 is 14 residues long. CDR1 MGHRA and CDR2 YSYEKL come from the germline V gene. Trimming pared 0 bases from V and 8 bases from J, leaving 11 bases between. This CDR3 is CASSQEPGSDEQFF. CDR3 in DNA: TGCGCCAGCAGCCAAGAACCGGGGAGCGATGAGCAGTTCTTC.

This clonotype was detected many times. The chain couples TRBV12-3 or TRBV12-4 to TRBJ1-1; D is unclear. The CDR3 contains 16 residues. Trimming stripped 6 bases from V and 3 bases from J, with 20 bases between. The CDR3, as DNA: TGTGCCAGCAGCACACAAGGGTCGGGGAGGTACACTGAAGCTTTCTTT. It is translated as CASSTQGSGRYTEAFF.

In this sample, this clonotype turned up many times. For the CDR3, the DNA is TGCAGTGCTTACGGGAGCGGGGAGACCCAGTACTTC. Its translation is CSAYGSGETQYF. The chain carries TRBV20-1 and TRBJ2-5, with D possibly matching TRBD2 (6 bases). This CDR3 is built from 12 residues. V was clipped by 5 bases and J by 5 bases, with 12 bases between them. Per the germline V gene, CDR1 is DFQATT and CDR2 is SNEGSKA (reference sequence).

In this sample, this clonotype turned up many times. V usage is TRBV5-1 and J usage is TRBJ2-2, with D perhaps TRBD1 or TRBD2 (6 bases each). Germline V CDR1 and CDR2: SGHRS, YFSETQ. V shed 4 bases and J shed 4 bases, with 20 bases lying between them. CDR3 length equals 17 residues. As DNA, the CDR3 is TGCGCCAGCAGCACGACTTTACGGGGGCGGCGCACCGGGGAGCTGTTTTTT. It yields the protein CASSTTLRGRRTGELFF.

This clonotype occurred many times. The rearrangement links TRBV20-1 to TRBJ1-1; D remains ambiguous. V was shortened by 0 bases and J by 5 bases, with 4 bases between the two germline ends. This CDR3 spans 11 amino acids. Germline-derived CDR1 and CDR2 are DFQATT and SNEGSKA (reference sequence). The CDR3 region is CSARDDTEAFF. Written as DNA, the CDR3 is TGCAGTGCTAGAGACGATACTGAAGCTTTCTTT.

This clonotype was seen repeatedly, ten times or more. The CDR3 DNA is TGTGCCAGCAGCCGCGGCGGGGGTTCCTACGAGCAGTACTTC. Encoded protein: CASSRGGGSYEQYF. The chain links TRBV14 to TRBJ2-7, with 7 bases identical to TRBD2. This CDR3 comprises 14 residues. Germline assignment: CDR1 SGHDN and CDR2 FVKESK. The junction had 4 bases not matched to a gene; V was cut back by 4 bases and J by 1 base.

This clonotype was found many times. The CDR3 protein is CASGGFSYNEQFF. In DNA form, the CDR3 reads TGTGCCAGCGGGGGATTCTCATACAATGAGCAGTTCTTC. The chain joins TRBV6-1 to TRBJ2-1; D may correspond to TRBD1 or TRBD2 (5 bases each). The CDR3 runs 13 residues. Germline CDR1 is MNHNS and CDR2 is SASEGT. V lost 8 bases and J 4 bases, leaving 12 bases between the germline ends.

This clonotype has ten or more counts. The chain couples TRBV3-1 to TRBJ2-3; D gene uncertain. The CDR3 is made up of 13 amino acids. Germline CDR1 is LGHDT and CDR2 is YNNKEL (reference sequence). Trimming left V 1 base short and J 12 bases short, with 14 bases between. In DNA form, the CDR3 reads TGTGCCAGCAGCCAAGGTCGCGGAGTTGCACAGTATTTT. Residues: CASSQGRGVAQYF.

The table lists this clonotype with many counts. The chain is built from TRBV25-1 and TRBJ1-2; 7 nucleotides line up with TRBD1. V shed 6 bases and J 4 bases; nucleotides not matched to a gene: 11. Germline-derived CDR1 and CDR2 are MGHDK and SYGVNS. The CDR3 runs to 15 residues. Here the CDR3 reads CASSGMRGPGYGYTF. The DNA for the CDR3 is TGTGCCAGCAGCGGTATGAGGGGGCCGGGCTATGGCTACACCTTC.

This clonotype was observed many times. The V and J genes are TRBV7-2 and TRBJ2-5; D might be TRBD2 (5 bases). There are 14 residues in the CDR3. V lost 1 base and J lost 4, with 10 bases in between. In germline, CDR1 is SGHTA, CDR2 FQGNSA. The CDR3 reads CASSLGGSRETQYF. The CDR3 region has the DNA TGTGCCAGCAGCTTAGGAGGGTCTCGAGAGACCCAGTACTTC.

V usage is TRBV7-9 and J usage is TRBJ2-5; D tentatively reads TRBD1 or TRBD2 (5 bases each). Germline CDR1 is SEHNR and CDR2 is FQNEAQ (reference sequence). V was cut by 4 bases and J by 5 bases, with 14 bases left in between. This CDR3 has 14 amino acids. CDR3 in DNA: TGTGCCAGCAGCTCAAGGGACCCGCGGGAGACCCAGTACTTC. Protein product: CASSSRDPRETQYF. The variable domain in full, completed from reference TRBV7-9 and TRBJ2-5, reads DTGVSQNPRHKITKRGQNVTFRCDPISEHNRLYWYRQTLGQGPEFLTYFQNEAQLEKSRLLSDRFSAERPKGSFSTLEIQRTEQGDSAMYLCASSSRDPRETQYFGPGTRLLVL.

This clonotype was observed a few times. The CDR3 DNA follows: TGTGCCAGCAGCTTGGGACAGGGCGGTTGGACAGATACGCAGTATTTT. This gives the protein CASSLGQGGWTDTQYF. The chain uses TRBV11-3 and TRBJ2-3, with TRBD1 identical over 9 bases. Germline V CDR1 and CDR2: SGHNT, YENEEA. The CDR3 loop spans 16 amino acids. V trimming: 3 bases; J trimming: 3 bases; junction bases outside the gene matches: 7.

This clonotype occurred many times. DNA of the CDR3: TGTGCCAGCAGTGAGACAGGGGGTTACACCGGGGAGCTGTTTTTT. It is translated as CASSETGGYTGELFF. V gene TRBV6-4 combines with J gene TRBJ2-2, with 9 bases fitting TRBD1. Germline CDR1 is MRHNA and CDR2 is SNTAGT. This CDR3 comprises 15 residues. V shed 3 bases and J 3 bases; nucleotides not matched to a gene: 2.

This clonotype was observed at least ten times. In DNA form, the CDR3 reads TGTGCCAGCAGTTTGGGACGGGCAGATACGCAGTATTTT. Encoded protein: CASSLGRADTQYF. The chain links TRBV27 to TRBJ2-3; D may be TRBD1 or TRBD2 (5 bases each). V dropped 3 bases and J dropped 4 bases, with 8 bases sitting between them. The germline gives CDR1 MNHEY, CDR2 SMNVEV (reference sequence). The CDR3 contains 13 residues.

This clonotype was detected many times. The rearrangement uses TRBV6-5 and TRBJ1-5; the D is unclear. V dropped 4 bases and J dropped 4 bases, with 11 bases sitting between them. Germline V gene sequence: CDR1 MNHEY, CDR2 SVGAGI. The CDR3 runs 14 residues. CDR3: CASSSGGPNQPQHF. The CDR3 DNA reads TGTGCCAGCAGTTCGGGCGGGCCGAATCAGCCCCAGCATTTT.

There are many counts of this clonotype. The J gene is TRBJ1-1, the V gene TRBV19, with a possible D match to TRBD1 (5 bases). Per the germline V gene, CDR1 is LNHDA and CDR2 is SQIVND (reference sequence). With 6 bases removed from V and 5 bases from J, the gap between germline ends came to 10 bases. The CDR3 length is 12 residues. DNA of the CDR3: TGTGCCAGTAGGCAGGGAGATACTGAAGCTTTCTTT. Amino acids: CASRQGDTEAFF.

This clonotype has at least ten counts. This rearrangement joins TRBV2 to TRBJ2-1; D gene ambiguous. V lost 3 bases and J 10 bases, leaving 7 bases between the germline ends. Germline values: CDR1 SNHLY, CDR2 FYNNEI. The CDR3 spans 11 residues. CDR3 nucleotides: TGTGCCAGCAGTGATCTAGTGGAGCAGTTCTTC. Translating it yields CASSDLVEQFF.

This clonotype was detected ten times or more. V gene TRBV12-3 or TRBV12-4 combines with J gene TRBJ2-7, with TRBD2 identical over 7 bases. This CDR3 comprises 15 residues. The ends lost 3 bases at V and 2 bases at J; junction bases unmatched: 7. The CDR3 protein is CASSFSTSRTYEQYF. The DNA of the CDR3 is TGTGCCAGCAGTTTTTCGACTAGCCGAACCTACGAGCAGTACTTC.